The entry below describes one T cell receptor beta chain. The record originates from a study of CD8+CD57+ T cells in acquired aplastic anemia. Across the whole study: Mean yield of DNA from sorted CD4+ and CD8+ cells was roughly 3.4 ug.

Unmatched junction bases numbered 4, after V lost 4 bases and J lost 4 bases. CDR1 is ENHRY and CDR2 is SYGVKD in the germline V gene. This CDR3 has 14 amino acids. Previously, flow cytometry had revealed CD8+CD57+ cell expansion in the patients chosen for sequencing. The use of genomic DNA as template underpinned the TCR beta VDJ and CDR3 profiling. TCRdb itself ran the reads through MiXCR, one entry per CDR3 protein. This sample has some 140,000 distinct CDR3 sequences; 52% occur once, and the top ten carry about 12%. The chain is built from TRBV10-3 and TRBJ2-3; 8 bases fit TRBD2. The sample was sorted CD4+, CD8+, or CD8+CD57+ T cells (not recorded which) from PBMCs. This receptor was taken from a human donor with aplastic anemia. The CDR3 loop reads CAISAGGAPDTQYF. DNA of the CDR3: TGTGCCATCAGTGCCGGGGGGGCCCCAGATACGCAGTATTTT.